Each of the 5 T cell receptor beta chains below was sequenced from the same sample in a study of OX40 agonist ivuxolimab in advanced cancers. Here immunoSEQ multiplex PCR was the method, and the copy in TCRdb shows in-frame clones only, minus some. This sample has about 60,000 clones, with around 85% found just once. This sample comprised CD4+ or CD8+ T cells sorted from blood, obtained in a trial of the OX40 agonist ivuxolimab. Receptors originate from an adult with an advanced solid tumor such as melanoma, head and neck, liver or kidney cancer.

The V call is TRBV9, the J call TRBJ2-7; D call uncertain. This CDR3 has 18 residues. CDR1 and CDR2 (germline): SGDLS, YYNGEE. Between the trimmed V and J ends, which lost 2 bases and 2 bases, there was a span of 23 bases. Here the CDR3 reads CASSVEVRCGGTTYEQYF. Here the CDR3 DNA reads TGTGCCAGCAGCGTCGAGGTTCGGTGTGGCGGAACCACCTACGAGCAGTACTTC.

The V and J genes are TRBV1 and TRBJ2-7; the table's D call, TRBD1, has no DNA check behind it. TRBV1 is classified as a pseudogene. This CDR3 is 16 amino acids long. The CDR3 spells CTSSVGTGPSSYEQYF. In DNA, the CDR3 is TGCACCAGCAGCGTAGGGACAGGGCCTAGCTCCTACGAGCAGTACTTC.

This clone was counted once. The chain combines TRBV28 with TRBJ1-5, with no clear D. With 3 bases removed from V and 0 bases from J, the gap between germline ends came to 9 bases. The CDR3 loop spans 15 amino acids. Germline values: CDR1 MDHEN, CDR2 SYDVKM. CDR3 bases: TGTGCCAGCAGTTTGGCTCAGCATAGCAATCAGCCCCAGCATTTT. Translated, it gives CASSLAQHSNQPQHF.

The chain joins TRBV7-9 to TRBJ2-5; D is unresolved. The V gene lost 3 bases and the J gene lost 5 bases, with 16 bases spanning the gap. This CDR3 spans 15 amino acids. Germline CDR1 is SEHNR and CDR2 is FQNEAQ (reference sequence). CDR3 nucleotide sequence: TGTGCCAGCAGCTTTACCCGACTTCACAAGGAGACCCAGTACTTC. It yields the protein CASSFTRLHKETQYF.

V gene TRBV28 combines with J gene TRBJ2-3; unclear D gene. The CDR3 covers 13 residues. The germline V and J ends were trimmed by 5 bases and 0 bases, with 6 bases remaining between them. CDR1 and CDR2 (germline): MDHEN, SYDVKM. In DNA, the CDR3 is TGTGCCAGCAGTCAGCCTAGCACAGATACGCAGTATTTT. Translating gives CASSQPSTDTQYF.